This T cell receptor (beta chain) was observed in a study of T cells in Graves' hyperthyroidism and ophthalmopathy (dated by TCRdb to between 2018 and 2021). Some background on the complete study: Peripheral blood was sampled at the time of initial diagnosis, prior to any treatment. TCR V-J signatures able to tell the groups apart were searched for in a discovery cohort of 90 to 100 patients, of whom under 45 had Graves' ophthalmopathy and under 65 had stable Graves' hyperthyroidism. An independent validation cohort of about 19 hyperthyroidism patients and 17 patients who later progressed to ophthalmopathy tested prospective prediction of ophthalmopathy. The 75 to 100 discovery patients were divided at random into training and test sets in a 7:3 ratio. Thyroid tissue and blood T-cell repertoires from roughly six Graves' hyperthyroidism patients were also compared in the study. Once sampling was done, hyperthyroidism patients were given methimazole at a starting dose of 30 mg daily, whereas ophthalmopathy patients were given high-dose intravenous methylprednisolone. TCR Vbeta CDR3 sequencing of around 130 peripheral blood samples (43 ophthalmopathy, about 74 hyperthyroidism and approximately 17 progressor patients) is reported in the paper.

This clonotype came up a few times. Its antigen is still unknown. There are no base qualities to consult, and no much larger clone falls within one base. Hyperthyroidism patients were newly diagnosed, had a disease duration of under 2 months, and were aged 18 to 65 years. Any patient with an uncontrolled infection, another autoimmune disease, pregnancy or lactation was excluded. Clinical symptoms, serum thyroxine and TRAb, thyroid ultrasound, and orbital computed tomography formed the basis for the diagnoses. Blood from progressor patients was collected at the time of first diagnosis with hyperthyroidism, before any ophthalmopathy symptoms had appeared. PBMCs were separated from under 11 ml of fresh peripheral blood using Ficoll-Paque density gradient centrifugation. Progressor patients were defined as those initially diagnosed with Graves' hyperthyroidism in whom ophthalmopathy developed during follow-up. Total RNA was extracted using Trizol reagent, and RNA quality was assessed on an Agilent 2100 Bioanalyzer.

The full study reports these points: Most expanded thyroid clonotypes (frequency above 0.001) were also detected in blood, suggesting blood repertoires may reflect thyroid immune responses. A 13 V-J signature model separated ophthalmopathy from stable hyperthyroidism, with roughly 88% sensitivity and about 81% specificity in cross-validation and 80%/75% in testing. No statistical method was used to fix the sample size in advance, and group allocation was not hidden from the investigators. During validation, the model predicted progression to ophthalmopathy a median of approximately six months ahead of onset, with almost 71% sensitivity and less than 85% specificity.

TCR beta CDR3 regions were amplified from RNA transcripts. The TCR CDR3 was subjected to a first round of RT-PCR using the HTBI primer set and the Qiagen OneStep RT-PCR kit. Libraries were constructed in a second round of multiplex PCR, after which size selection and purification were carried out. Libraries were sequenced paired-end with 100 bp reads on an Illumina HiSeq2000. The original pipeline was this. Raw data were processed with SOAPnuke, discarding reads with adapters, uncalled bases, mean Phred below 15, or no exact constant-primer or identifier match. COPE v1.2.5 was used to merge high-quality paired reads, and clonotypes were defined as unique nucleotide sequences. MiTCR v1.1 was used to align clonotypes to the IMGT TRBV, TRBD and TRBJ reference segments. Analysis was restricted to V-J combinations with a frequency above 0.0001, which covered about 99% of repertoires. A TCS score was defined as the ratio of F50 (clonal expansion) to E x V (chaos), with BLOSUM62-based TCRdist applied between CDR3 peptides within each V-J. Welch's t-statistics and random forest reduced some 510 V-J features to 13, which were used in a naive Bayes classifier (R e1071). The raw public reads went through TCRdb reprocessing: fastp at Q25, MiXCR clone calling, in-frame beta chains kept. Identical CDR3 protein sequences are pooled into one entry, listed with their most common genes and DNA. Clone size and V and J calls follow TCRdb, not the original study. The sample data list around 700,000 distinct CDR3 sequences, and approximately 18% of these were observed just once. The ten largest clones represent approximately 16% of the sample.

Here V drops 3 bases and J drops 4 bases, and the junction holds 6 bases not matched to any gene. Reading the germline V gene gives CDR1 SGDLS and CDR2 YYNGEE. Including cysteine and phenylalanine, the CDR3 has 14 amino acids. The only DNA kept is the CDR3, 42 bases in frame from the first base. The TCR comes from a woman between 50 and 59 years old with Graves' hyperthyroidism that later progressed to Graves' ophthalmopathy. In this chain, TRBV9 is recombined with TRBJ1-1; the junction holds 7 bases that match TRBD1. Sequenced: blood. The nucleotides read TGTGCCAGCAGCGGAGCCGGGACAGCCACTGAAGCTTTCTTT. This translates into CASSGAGTATEAFF.